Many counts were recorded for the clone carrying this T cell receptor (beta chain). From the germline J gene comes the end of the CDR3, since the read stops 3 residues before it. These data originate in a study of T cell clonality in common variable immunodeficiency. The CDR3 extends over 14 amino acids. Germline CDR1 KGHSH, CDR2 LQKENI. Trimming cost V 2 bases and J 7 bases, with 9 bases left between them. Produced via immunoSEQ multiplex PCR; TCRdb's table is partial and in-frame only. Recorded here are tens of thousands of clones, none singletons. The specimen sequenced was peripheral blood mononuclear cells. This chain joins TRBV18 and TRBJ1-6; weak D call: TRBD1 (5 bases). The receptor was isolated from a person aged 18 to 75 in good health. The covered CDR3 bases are TGTGCCAGCTCACCAGAAGGGGTCAATTCACCC. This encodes CASSPEGVNSP. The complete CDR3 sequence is CASSPEGVNSPLHF.